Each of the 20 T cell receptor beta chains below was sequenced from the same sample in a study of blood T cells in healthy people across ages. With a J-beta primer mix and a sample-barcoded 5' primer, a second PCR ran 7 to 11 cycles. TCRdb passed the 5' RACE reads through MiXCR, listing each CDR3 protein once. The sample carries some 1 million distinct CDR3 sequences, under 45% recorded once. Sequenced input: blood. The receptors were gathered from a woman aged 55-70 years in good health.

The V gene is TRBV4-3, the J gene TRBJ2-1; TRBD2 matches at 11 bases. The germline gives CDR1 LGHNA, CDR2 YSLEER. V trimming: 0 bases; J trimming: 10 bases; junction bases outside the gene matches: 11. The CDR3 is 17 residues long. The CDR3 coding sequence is TGCGCCAGCAGCCAAGATCCCGGACTAGCGGGTAGTGAAGAGCAGTTCTTC. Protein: CASSQDPGLAGSEEQFF.

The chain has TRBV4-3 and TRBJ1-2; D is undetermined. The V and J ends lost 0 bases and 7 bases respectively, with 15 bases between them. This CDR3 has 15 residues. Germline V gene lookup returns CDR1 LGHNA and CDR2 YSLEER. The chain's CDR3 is CASSQDPRREGGYTF. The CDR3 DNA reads TGCGCCAGCAGCCAAGATCCCAGGAGGGAAGGTGGCTACACCTTC.

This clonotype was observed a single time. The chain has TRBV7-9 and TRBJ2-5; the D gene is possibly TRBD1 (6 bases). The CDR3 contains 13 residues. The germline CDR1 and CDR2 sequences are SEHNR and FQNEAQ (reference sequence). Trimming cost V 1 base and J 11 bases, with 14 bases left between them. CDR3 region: CASSLGTDNEQYF. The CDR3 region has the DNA TGTGCCAGCAGCTTAGGGACAGACAATGAGCAGTACTTC.

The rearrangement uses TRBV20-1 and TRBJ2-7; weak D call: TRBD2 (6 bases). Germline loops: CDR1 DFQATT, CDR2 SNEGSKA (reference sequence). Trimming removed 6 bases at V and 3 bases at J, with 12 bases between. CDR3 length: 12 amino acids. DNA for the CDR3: TGCAGTGCCGAGGCGGGAAACTACGAGCAGTACTTC. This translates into CSAEAGNYEQYF.

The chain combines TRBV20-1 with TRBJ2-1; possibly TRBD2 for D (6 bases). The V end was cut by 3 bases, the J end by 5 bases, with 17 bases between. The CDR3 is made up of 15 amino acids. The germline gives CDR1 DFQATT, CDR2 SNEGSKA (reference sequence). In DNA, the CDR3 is TGCAGTGCTAGGAACGTCGGTAGCGGACACAATGAGCAGTTCTTC. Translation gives CSARNVGSGHNEQFF.

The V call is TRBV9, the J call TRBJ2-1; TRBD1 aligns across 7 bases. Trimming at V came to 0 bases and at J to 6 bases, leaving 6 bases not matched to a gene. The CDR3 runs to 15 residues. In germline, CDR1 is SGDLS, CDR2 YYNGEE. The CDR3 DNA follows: TGTGCCAGCAGCGTAGTAGACAGGGACATCAATGAGCAGTTCTTC. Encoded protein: CASSVVDRDINEQFF.

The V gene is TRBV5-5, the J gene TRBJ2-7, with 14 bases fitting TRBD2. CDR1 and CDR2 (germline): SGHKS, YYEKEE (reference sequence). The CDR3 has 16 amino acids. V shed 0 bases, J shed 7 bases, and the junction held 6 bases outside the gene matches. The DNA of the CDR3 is TGTGCCAGCAGCTTGGGGACTAGCGGGAGGAGCGGAGAGCAGTACTTC. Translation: CASSLGTSGRSGEQYF.

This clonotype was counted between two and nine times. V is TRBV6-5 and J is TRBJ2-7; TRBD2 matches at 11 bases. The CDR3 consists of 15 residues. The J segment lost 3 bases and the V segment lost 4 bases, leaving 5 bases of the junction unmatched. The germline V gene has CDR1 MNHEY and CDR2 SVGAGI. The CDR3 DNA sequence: TGTGCCAGCAGTTCGCTAGCGGGAGGCTTCTACGAGCAGTACTTC. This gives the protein CASSSLAGGFYEQYF.

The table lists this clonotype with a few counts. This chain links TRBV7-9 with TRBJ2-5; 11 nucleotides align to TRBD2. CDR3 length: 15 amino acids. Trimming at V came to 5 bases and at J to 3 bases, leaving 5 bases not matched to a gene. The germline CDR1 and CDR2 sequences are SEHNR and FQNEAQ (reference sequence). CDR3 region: CASSDPGLAEETQYF. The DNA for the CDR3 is TGTGCCAGCAGCGATCCGGGACTAGCGGAAGAGACCCAGTACTTC.

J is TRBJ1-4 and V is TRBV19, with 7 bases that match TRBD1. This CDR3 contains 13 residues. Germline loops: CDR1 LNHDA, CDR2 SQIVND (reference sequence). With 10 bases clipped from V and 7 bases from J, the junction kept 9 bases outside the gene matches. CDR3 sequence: CATRDSGSEKLFF. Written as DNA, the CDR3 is TGTGCCACCCGGGACAGCGGCAGTGAAAAACTGTTTTTT.

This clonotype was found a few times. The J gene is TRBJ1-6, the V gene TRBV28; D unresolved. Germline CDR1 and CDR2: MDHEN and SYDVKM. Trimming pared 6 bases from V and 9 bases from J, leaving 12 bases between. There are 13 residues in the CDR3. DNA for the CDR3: TGTGCCAGCAGCCCCTTGAGCATTTCACCCCTCCACTTT. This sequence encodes CASSPLSISPLHF.

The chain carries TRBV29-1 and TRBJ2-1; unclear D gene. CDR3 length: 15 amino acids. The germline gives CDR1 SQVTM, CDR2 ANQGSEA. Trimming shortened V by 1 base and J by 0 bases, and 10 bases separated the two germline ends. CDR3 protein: CSVEVGGSSYNEQFF. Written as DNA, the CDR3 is TGCAGCGTTGAAGTGGGCGGTAGCTCCTACAATGAGCAGTTCTTC.

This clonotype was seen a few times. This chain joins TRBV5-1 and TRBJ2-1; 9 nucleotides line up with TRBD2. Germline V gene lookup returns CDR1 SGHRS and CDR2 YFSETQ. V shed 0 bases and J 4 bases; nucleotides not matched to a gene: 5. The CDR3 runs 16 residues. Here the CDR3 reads CASSLAAGGPYNEQFF. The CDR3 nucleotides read TGCGCCAGCAGCTTGGCGGCGGGAGGGCCTTACAATGAGCAGTTCTTC.

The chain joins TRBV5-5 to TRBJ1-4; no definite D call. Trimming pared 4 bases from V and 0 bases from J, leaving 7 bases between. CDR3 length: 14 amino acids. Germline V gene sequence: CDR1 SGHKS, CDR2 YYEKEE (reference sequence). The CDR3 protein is CASSASATNEKLFF. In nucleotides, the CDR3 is TGTGCCAGCAGCGCCAGTGCAACTAATGAAAAACTGTTTTTT.

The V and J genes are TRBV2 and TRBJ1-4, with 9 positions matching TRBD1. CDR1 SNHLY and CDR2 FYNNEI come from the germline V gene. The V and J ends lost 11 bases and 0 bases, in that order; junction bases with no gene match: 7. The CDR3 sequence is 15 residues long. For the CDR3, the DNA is TGTGCCGGAGGGGACAGGGCGTCAACTAATGAAAAACTGTTTTTT. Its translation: CAGGDRASTNEKLFF.

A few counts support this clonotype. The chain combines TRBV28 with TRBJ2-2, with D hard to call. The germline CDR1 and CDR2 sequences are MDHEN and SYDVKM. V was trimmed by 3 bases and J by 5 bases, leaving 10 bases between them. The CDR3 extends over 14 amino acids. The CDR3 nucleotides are TGTGCCAGCAGTTTGCATGGCCCGACCGGGGAGCTGTTTTTT. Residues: CASSLHGPTGELFF. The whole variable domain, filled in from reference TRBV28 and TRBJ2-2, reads DVKVTQSSRYLVKRTGEKVFLECVQDMDHENMFWYRQDPGLGLRLIYFSYDVKMKEKGDIPEGYSVSREKKERFSLILESASTNQTSMYLCASSLHGPTGELFFGEGSRLTVL.

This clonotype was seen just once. For the CDR3, the DNA is TGTGCCAGCAGCCAAGAAGGGGGACTAGGTTTCGAGCAGTACTTC. This translates into CASSQEGGLGFEQYF. The rearrangement joins TRBV4-2 to TRBJ2-7; 8 bases line up with TRBD2. The V and J ends lost 0 bases and 6 bases, in that order; junction bases with no gene match: 7. Germline-derived CDR1 and CDR2 are LGHNA and YNFKEQ. CDR3 size: 15 residues.

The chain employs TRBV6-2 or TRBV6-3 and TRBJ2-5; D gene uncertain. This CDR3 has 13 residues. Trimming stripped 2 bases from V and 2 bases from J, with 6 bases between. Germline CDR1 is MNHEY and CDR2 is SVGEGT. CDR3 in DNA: TGTGCCAGCAGTTACCGTTGGCAAGAGACCCAGTACTTC. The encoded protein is CASSYRWQETQYF.

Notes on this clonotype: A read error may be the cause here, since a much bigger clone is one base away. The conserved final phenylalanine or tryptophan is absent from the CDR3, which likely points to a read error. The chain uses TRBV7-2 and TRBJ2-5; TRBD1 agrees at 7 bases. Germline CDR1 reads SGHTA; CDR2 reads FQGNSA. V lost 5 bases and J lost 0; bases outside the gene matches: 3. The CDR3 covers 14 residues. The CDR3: CASSQGEHQETQYL. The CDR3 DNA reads TGTGCCAGCAGCCAGGGGGAGCACCAAGAGACCCAGTACCTC.

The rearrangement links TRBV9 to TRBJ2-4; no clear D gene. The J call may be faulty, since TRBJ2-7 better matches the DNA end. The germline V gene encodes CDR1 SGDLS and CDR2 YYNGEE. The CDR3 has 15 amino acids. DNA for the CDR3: TGTGCCAGCAGCGTAGGTGGGCTAGTTGGGTCCGAGCAGTACTTC. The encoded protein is CASSVGGLVGSEQYF.